This T cell receptor beta chain was sequenced in a study of CD8+CD57+ T cells in acquired aplastic anemia. The wider study: Yields of DNA that came from sorted CD4+ and CD8+ cells averaged roughly 3.2 ug. Study results and caveats: CD8+ Simpson's diversity in patients was not significantly different from that in controls. Both patients and controls carried the same twenty-nine CD8+ CDR3 sequences.

V was clipped by 9 bases and J by 9 bases; unmatched bases: 7. The CDR3 is 14 amino acids. This clonotype was observed a few times. Antigen specificity is unknown. Researchers used genomic DNA as the template to profile TCR beta VDJ and CDR3. TCRdb fed the reads into MiXCR, producing one record per CDR3 protein. The top ten hold approximately 4% of the sample, which has 400,000 to 450,000 distinct CDR3 sequences, roughly 68% seen once. The genes are TRBV12-3 or TRBV12-4 and TRBJ2-1; 14 nucleotides align to TRBD2. The source material was sorted CD4+, CD8+, or CD8+CD57+ T cells (not recorded which) from PBMCs. The clonotype was recovered from a human donor in good health, serving as a control. CDR3 loop: CASRLAGGPGEQFF. The CDR3 region has the DNA TGTGCCAGTCGACTAGCGGGGGGGCCGGGTGAGCAGTTCTTC.